These 14 T cell receptor beta chains originate from one sample sequenced in a study of T cells in Graves' hyperthyroidism and ophthalmopathy. What was amplified from RNA transcripts were TCR beta CDR3 regions. First-round RT-PCR with HTBI primers amplified the TCR CDR3 region. TCRdb re-called the multiplex PCR reads through MiXCR, storing one row per CDR3 protein. The sample shows more than 300,000 distinct CDR3 sequences, about a sixth of them seen only once. Sequenced material: blood. All receptors come from a woman in her 30s with Graves' hyperthyroidism that later progressed to Graves' ophthalmopathy.

Details on this clonotype: A clone one base away is much larger, so this may be a read error. V usage is TRBV11-2 and J usage is TRBJ2-7; D is unclear. The CDR3 contains 13 residues. Germline lookup yields CDR1 SGHAT and CDR2 FQNNGV. In nucleotides, the CDR3 is TGTGCCAGCAGCTTTGGTTACTCCTACGATCAGTACTTC. Amino acid sequence: CASSFGYSYDQYF.

This clonotype showed up just a few times. The chain combines TRBV4-1 with TRBJ2-7; the match to TRBD2 covers 7 bases. CDR3 size: 15 residues. The germline V gene encodes CDR1 MGHRA and CDR2 YSYEKL. V lost 2 bases, J lost 5 bases, and 9 bases stayed unmatched. The CDR3, as DNA: TGCGCCAGCAGCCAATGGGGGGGTAGCCGCAACGAGCAGTACTTC. It encodes CASSQWGGSRNEQYF.

This clonotype was seen a handful of times. The chain recombines TRBV2 with TRBJ2-1; no clear D. The CDR3 consists of 14 residues. With 7 bases removed from V and 7 bases from J, the gap between germline ends came to 17 bases. CDR1 and CDR2 (germline): SNHLY, FYNNEI. DNA of the CDR3: TGTGCCAGCATTTATACAGCTGTTACGAATGAGCAGTTCTTC. This encodes CASIYTAVTNEQFF.

A note on this clonotype: This may be a read error, as it is one base from a much larger clone. The rearrangement joins TRBV11-2 to TRBJ1-2, with TRBD1 matching over 9 bases. Germline V gene lookup returns CDR1 SGHAT and CDR2 FQNNGV. Trimming removed 4 bases from V and 8 bases from J; junction bases left unmatched: 11. This CDR3 comprises 15 residues. DNA for the CDR3: TGTGCCAGCAGCTCAGCGACAGGGGGGGTCGGAGGCTACACCTTC. Translating it yields CASSSATGGVGGYTF.

Many counts were recorded for this clonotype. The chain has TRBV5-1 and TRBJ2-3; D ambiguous. V was shortened by 0 bases and J by 0 bases, with 8 bases between the two germline ends. CDR3 length: 15 amino acids. CDR1 is SGHRS and CDR2 is YFSETQ in the germline V gene. The CDR3 loop is CASSLDPTSTDTQYF. The CDR3 DNA follows: TGCGCCAGCAGCTTGGACCCGACCAGCACAGATACGCAGTATTTT.

This clonotype was found many times. The rearrangement uses TRBV28 and TRBJ2-2; 14 nucleotides align to TRBD2. Germline assignment: CDR1 MDHEN and CDR2 SYDVKM. This CDR3 is 16 amino acids long. With 6 bases clipped from V and 4 bases from J, the junction kept 4 bases outside the gene matches. The CDR3 is CASRLGLAGATGELFF. In DNA form, the CDR3 reads TGTGCCAGCAGGTTGGGACTAGCGGGAGCCACCGGGGAGCTGTTTTTT.

This clonotype showed up just a few times. V and J are TRBV28 and TRBJ1-6; D is undetermined. CDR1 MDHEN and CDR2 SYDVKM come from the germline V gene. The V end lost 0 bases, the J end lost 4 bases, and 10 bases lay between the germline ends. The CDR3 length is 16 residues. The CDR3 bases are TGTGCCAGCAGTTTATGGGGAGGGATTTATAATTCACCCCTCCACTTT. The encoded protein is CASSLWGGIYNSPLHF.

The gene calls are TRBV28 and TRBJ1-6, with TRBD1 matching 9 bases. The V and J ends lost 2 bases and 9 bases, in that order; junction bases with no gene match: 5. This CDR3 region has 15 residues. The V gene's germline CDR1 is MDHEN and CDR2 SYDVKM. CDR3 residues: CASSLIDRGSSPLHF. In DNA form, the CDR3 reads TGTGCCAGCAGTTTAATCGACAGGGGGTCTTCACCCCTCCACTTT.

The gene calls are TRBV11-2 and TRBJ2-5; weak D call: TRBD2 (8 bases). Germline V gene sequence: CDR1 SGHAT, CDR2 FQNNGV. The length of the CDR3 is 16 residues. V was shortened by 4 bases and J by 0 bases, with 15 bases between the two germline ends. Here the CDR3 reads CASSSRGGTDQETQYF. The CDR3 DNA sequence: TGTGCCAGCAGCTCCCGCGGGGGGACAGACCAAGAGACCCAGTACTTC.

This clonotype was counted at least ten times. The chain carries TRBV27 and TRBJ2-3, with a possible D match to TRBD1 (7 bases). The CDR3 covers 15 residues. The germline gives CDR1 MNHEY, CDR2 SMNVEV (reference sequence). The V end was cut by 4 bases, the J end by 4 bases, with 15 bases between. The CDR3 sequence: CASSYLEGASDTQYF. Here the CDR3 DNA reads TGTGCCAGCAGTTATTTGGAGGGGGCATCAGATACGCAGTATTTT.

The chain carries TRBV4-1 and TRBJ2-1; TRBD1 aligns across 7 bases. The CDR3 totals 17 residues. Germline V gene data show CDR1 as MGHRA and CDR2 as YSYEKL. Trimming cost V 0 bases and J 5 bases; bases outside gene matches: 10. The CDR3 DNA reads TGCGCCAGCAGCCAAGAGGATCCGAGACAGGGAAACAATGAGCAGTTCTTC. Protein: CASSQEDPRQGNNEQFF.

The table lists this clonotype with many counts. The V gene is TRBV6-6, the J gene TRBJ2-1, with TRBD2 matching 14 bases. After removal of 0 bases from V and 7 bases from J, the junction contained 11 bases not matched to a gene. From germline, CDR1 is MNHNY and CDR2 SVGAGI (reference sequence). The CDR3 runs to 19 residues. CDR3: CASSYSKGTSGRRGNEQFF. The CDR3 DNA sequence: TGTGCCAGCAGTTACTCGAAAGGGACTAGCGGGAGAAGGGGTAATGAGCAGTTCTTC.

This clonotype was detected ten times or more. The chain links TRBV11-2 to TRBJ1-4; 10 nucleotides align to TRBD1. The V and J ends lost 6 bases and 7 bases, in that order; junction bases with no gene match: 5. Germline CDR1 SGHAT, CDR2 FQNNGV. The CDR3 is made up of 14 amino acids. CDR3 coding DNA: TGTGCCAGCAGTCAGGACAGGGGGGCTGAAAAACTGTTTTTT. Residues: CASSQDRGAEKLFF. Looking up the rest from reference TRBV11-2 and TRBJ1-4 gives the full variable domain: EAGVAQSPRYKIIEKRQSVAFWCNPISGHATLYWYQQILGQGPKLLIQFQNNGVVDDSQLPKDRFSAERLKGVDSTLKIQPAKLEDSAVYLCASSQDRGAEKLFFGSGTQLSVL.

The chain has TRBV6-2 or TRBV6-3 and TRBJ2-7; TRBD2 agrees at 10 bases. Losses at the gene ends were 5 bases for V and 0 bases for J; bases not matched to a gene: 1. The CDR3 runs to 14 residues. Germline CDR1 MNHEY, CDR2 SVGEGT. In DNA, the CDR3 is TGTGCCAGCAGTGGGACTAGCGTCTCCTACGAGCAGTACTTC. Its translation: CASSGTSVSYEQYF.